This record concerns one TCR beta chain sequence. No antigen is known for it. TCRdb's table, derived via immunoSEQ multiplex PCR, lists solely in-frame clones and lacks some. The profile shows 35,000 to 50,000 clones, about 81% of them singletons. V dropped 8 bases and J dropped 3 bases, with 17 bases sitting between them. Germline lookup yields CDR1 SGHTA and CDR2 FQGNSA. CDR3 length: 14 amino acids. This entry belongs to a study of OX40 agonist ivuxolimab in advanced cancers. Whole-study context: Of mixed ages from about 23 to 85 and averaging about 56 years, the group was around 78% male. Study-level findings and limits: Among patients with partial responses at 0.1-3.0 mg/kg, clonal expansion was among the lowest. Normalized T-cell clonal expansion was also low in some nonresponders.

This clonotype was sampled from an adult with an advanced solid tumor such as melanoma, head and neck, liver or kidney cancer. This rearrangement joins TRBV7-2 to TRBJ2-7; D is possibly TRBD2 (6 bases). The sequencing used CD4+ or CD8+ T cells sorted from blood, collected in a trial of the OX40 agonist ivuxolimab. CDR3 coding DNA: TGTGCCAGCGGCGGGGTAGGGGTGGGCTACGAGCAGTACTTC. It is translated as CASGGVGVGYEQYF. Supplemented by reference TRBV7-2 and TRBJ2-7, the full variable domain reads GAGVSQSPSNKVTEKGKDVELRCDPISGHTALYWYRQSLGQGLEFLIYFQGNSAPDKSGLPSDRFSAERTGGSVSTLTIQRTQQEDSAVYLCASGGVGVGYEQYFGPGTRLTVT.